This T cell receptor (beta chain) was identified in a study of blood T cell repertoires in COVID-19 (dated by TCRdb to between 2020 and 2021). Study-level background: Collaborator samples came from the United States, Italy and Spain and covered acute and convalescent phases of COVID-19. Where available, HLA class I and class II types were taken from metadata supplied by the sample provider and were not determined by assay-based typing. The samples were drawn from the first 160 participants of the ongoing ImmuneRACE study and from 1,254 subjects provided by 6 global collaborators. Nearly every sample came with metadata listing a de-identified subject ID, COVID-19 status, age in years and sex. A freely available public database, intended as a resource for researchers studying the immune response to SARS-CoV-2, is where the repertoires were released. Subjects who had been exposed to COVID-19, were actively infected with it, or had recovered from it provided the deeply sampled blood TCRbeta repertoires that made up the dataset. The prospective study material was composed of cDNA or gDNA derived from T cells, B-cell-depleted T cells, or PBMCs.

The CDR3 starts with the cysteine, ends with the phenylalanine, and has 16 residues. The kept DNA is CDR3 alone, 48 bases in frame from the first base. For CDR1 and CDR2, the germline V gene lists SGHRS and YFSETQ. The germline V end is reduced by 0 bases and the J end by 7 bases; junction bases left unmatched: 7. TCRbeta CDR3 regions were amplified from genomic DNA using the immunoSEQ Assay, a bias-controlled multiplex PCR. On the authors' methods: Nucleated cell counts per sample were estimated from amplification of reference gene primers within the assay. To quantify the absolute abundance of each unique TCRbeta CDR3 rearrangement, sequence reads were collapsed and filtered. For each sample, productive Simpson clonality was calculated by taking the square root of Simpson's diversity index across productive rearrangements. TCRdb holds this immuneACCESS table with in-frame rearrangements only. Some clones are missing; in checked studies, unresolved V genes explain under half, and the rest has no known cause. The V and J calls and clone size were taken over from that table, and D and trimming were inferred from the DNA. This sample comprises over 200,000 clones, 70% to 80% of them detected only once. Around 3.2% of the sample rests with the top ten.

Collaborating institutions collected whole blood in K2EDTA tubes following their own protocols. Collaborator samples were shipped for TCRbeta analysis as frozen whole blood, isolated PBMCs, or DNA extracted from either sample type. About this clone itself: This receptor's antigen is unknown. No base qualities exist here, and no much larger clone lies one base off it.

What the study reported, not specific to this receptor: Clinical and demographic metadata were provided uncurated, with the amount varying by source and participant.

The source is a woman of 80 years or more with acute or convalescent COVID-19. The rearranged chain carries TRBV5-1 and TRBJ1-6; 7 of the junction bases match TRBD1. Sample: peripheral blood. Here the CDR3 is given as CASSLGGTEKNSPLHF. The DNA is TGCGCCAGCAGCTTGGGGGGGACAGAAAAGAATTCACCCCTCCACTTT.